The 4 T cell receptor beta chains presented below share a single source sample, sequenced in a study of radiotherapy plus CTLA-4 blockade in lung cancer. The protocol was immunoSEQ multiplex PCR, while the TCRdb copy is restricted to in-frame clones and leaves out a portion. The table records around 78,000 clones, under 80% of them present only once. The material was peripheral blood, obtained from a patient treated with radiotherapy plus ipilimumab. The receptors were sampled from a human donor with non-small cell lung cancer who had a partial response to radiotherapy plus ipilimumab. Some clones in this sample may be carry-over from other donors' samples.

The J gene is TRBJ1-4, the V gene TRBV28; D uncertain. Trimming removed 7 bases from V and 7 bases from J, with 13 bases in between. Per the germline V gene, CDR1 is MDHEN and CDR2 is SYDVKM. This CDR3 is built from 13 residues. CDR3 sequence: CASNSRGSEKLFF. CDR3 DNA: TGTGCCAGCAACAGTCGGGGTTCTGAAAAACTGTTTTTT.

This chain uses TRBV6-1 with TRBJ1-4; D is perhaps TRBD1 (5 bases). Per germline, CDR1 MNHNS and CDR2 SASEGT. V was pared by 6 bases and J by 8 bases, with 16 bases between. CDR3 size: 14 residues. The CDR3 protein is CASSGQPGGEKLFF. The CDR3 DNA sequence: TGTGCCAGCAGCGGACAACCAGGAGGGGAAAAACTGTTTTTT.

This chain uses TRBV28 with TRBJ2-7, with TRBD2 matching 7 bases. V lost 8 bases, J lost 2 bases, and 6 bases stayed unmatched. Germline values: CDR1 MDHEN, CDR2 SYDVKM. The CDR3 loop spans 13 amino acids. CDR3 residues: CASQGGVTYEQYF. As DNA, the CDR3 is TGTGCCAGCCAGGGAGGGGTAACCTACGAGCAGTACTTC.

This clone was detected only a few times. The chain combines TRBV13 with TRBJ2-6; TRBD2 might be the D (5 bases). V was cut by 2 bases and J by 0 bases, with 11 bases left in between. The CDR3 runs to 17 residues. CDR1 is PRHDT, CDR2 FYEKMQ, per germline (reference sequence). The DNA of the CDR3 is TGTGCCAGCAGCTTATTATTGGGAGACTCTGGGGCCAACGTCCTGACTTTC. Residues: CASSLLLGDSGANVLTF.